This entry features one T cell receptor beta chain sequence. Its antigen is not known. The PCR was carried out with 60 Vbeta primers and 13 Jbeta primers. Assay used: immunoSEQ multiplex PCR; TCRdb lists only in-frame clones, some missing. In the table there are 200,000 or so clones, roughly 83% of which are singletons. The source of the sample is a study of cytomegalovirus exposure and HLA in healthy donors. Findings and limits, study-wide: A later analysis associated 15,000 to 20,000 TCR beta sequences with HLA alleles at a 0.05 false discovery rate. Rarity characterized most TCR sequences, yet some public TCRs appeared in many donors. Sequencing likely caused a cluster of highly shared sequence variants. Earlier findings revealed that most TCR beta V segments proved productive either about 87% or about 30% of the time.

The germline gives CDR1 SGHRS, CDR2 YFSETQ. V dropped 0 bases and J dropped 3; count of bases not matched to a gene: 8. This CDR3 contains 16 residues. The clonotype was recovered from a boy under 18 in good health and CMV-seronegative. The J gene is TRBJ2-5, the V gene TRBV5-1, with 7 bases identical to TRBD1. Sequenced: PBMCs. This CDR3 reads CASSLAARQGEETQYF. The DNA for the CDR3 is TGCGCCAGCAGCTTGGCCGCTAGACAGGGAGAAGAGACCCAGTACTTC. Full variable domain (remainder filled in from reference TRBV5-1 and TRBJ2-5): KAGVTQTPRYLIKTRGQQVTLSCSPISGHRSVSWYQQTPGQGLQFLFEYFSETQRNKGNFPGRFSGRQFSNSRSEMNVSTLELGDSALYLCASSLAARQGEETQYFGPGTRLLVL.